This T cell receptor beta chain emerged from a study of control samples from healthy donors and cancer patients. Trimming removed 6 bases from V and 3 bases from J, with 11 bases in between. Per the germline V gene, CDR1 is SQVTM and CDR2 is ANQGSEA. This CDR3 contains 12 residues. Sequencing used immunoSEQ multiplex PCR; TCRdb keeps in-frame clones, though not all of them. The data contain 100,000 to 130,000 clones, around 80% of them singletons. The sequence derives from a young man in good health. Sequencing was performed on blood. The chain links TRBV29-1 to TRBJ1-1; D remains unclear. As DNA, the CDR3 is TGCAGCGTGGTTGACGGGCACACTGAAGCTTTCTTT. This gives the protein CSVVDGHTEAFF.